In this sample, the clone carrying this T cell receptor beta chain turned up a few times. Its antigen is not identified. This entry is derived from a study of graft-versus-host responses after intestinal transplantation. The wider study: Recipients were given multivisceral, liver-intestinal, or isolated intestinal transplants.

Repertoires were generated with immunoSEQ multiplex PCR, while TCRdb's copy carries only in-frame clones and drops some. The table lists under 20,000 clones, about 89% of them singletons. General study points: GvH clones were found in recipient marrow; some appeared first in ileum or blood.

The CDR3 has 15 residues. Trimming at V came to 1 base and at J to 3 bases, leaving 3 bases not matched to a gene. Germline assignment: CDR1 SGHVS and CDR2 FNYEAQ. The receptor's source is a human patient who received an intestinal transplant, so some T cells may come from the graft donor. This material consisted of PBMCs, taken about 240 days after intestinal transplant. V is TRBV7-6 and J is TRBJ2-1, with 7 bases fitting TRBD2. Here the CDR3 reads CASSLEGGGYNEQFF. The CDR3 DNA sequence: TGTGCCAGCAGCTTAGAGGGCGGGGGCTACAATGAGCAGTTCTTC.